This T cell receptor (beta chain) was recovered during a study of blood T cells in healthy people across ages (dated by TCRdb to about 2015). About the full investigation: Template switching captured roughly one uniquely barcoded TCR beta cDNA molecule per two T cells in model experiments. The study measured age-related changes in TCR beta repertoire diversity using deep sequencing normalized with unique cDNA molecular identifiers. The donors were divided into four age groups: young (average roughly 15 years), middle-aged (around 37), aged (around 59) and long-lived (about 80). Using the same blood draw, the study looked at two additional independent replicas of 1 million unique cDNA reads for two donors, one aged 18 to 29 and the other aged 80 or older.

The V and J ends are trimmed by 11 bases and 2 bases, leaving 7 bases between them. CDR1 MGHDK and CDR2 SYGVNS are derived from the germline V gene. The CDR3 numbers 10 residues from cysteine through phenylalanine. The kept DNA is CDR3 alone, 30 bases in frame from the first base. In this sample, this clonotype turned up a few times. Its antigen has not been determined. No base quality information exists; no much larger clone differs at one position. Libraries were built with 5' RACE. TCRdb lists the instrument as Illumina HiSeq 2500. A second PCR of roughly 6 to 11 cycles was run with a J-beta primer mix and a sample-barcoded 5' primer. Each TCR beta cDNA molecule received a unique molecular identifier from a template-switch 5' adaptor carrying 12 random nucleotides. Each sample yielded at least 2.5 million CDR3-containing paired-end reads. The Mint cDNA synthesis kit, primed by a TRBC-specific oligonucleotide, was used to synthesize first-strand cDNA from all RNA. Following uracil-DNA glycosylase treatment, a first 18-cycle PCR with universal primers M1SS and BC2_uni_R was performed on all cDNA. Turning to the authors' computational methods: Each sample was normalized by randomly selecting 1 million high-quality reads, each carrying a distinct molecular identifier. Reads with shared molecular identifiers were discarded instead of being binned into consensus sequences. MiTCR, with a Q25 quality threshold and the strictest error-elimination algorithm, was used for CDR3 identification, clonotype clustering and error correction. A nonparametric unseen species model using Euler transformation provided a lower-bound estimate of total TCR beta diversity. TCRdb passed the public sequencing reads through fastp at Q25 and MiXCR, retaining productive beta sequences. One record per CDR3 amino acid sequence lists the most common genes and DNA. The V and J calls come from TCRdb's annotation, not from the publication. Recorded for this sample are around 780,000 distinct CDR3 sequences; roughly 24% of them occurred a single time. The ten largest clones capture around 3% of the sample.

Study-wide findings and limitations: Observed TCR beta diversity correlated strongly with the percentage of naive T cells measured by flow cytometry. Total diversity estimates from one million sequenced T cells were considered lower bounds and underestimates. Bulk unsorted PBMC profiling prevented conclusive comparison of naive and antigen-experienced compartments. Donor CMV infection status was unknown, potentially confounding age-related changes in expanded clonotypes. As age increased, observed TCR beta diversity per million T cells dropped in a roughly linear way, and a significant reduction was already evident by age 40. Compared with the aged group, more naive CD4+ T cells, fewer expanded clones and increased TCR diversity were shown by the long-lived group, suggesting age selection.

Donors were 40 or so systemically healthy Caucasian individuals from Russia aged roughly 6 to 90 years. Each donor gave 9 to 10 milliliters of peripheral blood, collected into EDTA-treated Vacutainer tubes. Ficoll-Paque density-gradient centrifugation was used to isolate PBMCs, with at least 7 million per sample. Trizol reagent was used to extract total RNA from the PBMCs, yielding at least 5 micrograms per sample. For every donor, flow cytometry on a PBMC aliquot measured the percentage of naive CD45RAhigh/CD27high T cells. These same records also appear under a second study, on T cells of mothers and their children. In that second paper, the authors write: Nine systemically healthy Caucasian individuals served as donors, namely three mothers together with their six children. cDNA synthesis consumed the entire amount of extracted RNA, loaded at 1.5 ug RNA in each 15 ul reaction. Sample barcodes and 2-4 random nucleotides were added via the M1S primer in the second PCR. Over 8.5 million TCR beta CDR3 reads came from each mother, compared with 2.5 million to 3.5 million reads from each child. In both related and unrelated pairs, thymic selection shapes the output of TCR recombination in a similar way, with inherited differences having only a minor effect. Normalized repertoire overlap was always slightly but never significantly higher in related than unrelated mother-child pairs. Persistent microchimeric T cell clones were not detected, at a sensitivity of about 100 clones per million clonotypes. To look for features that set related mother-child pairs apart from unrelated individuals, the researchers ran deep NGS to compare the TCR beta repertoires of mothers and children. Mothers averaged 40 +/- 4 years of age and children averaged 11 +/- 4 years. Libraries were sequenced on Illumina HiSeq 2000 with 100+100 nt paired-end reads after adapter ligation with NEBNext reagents. To prevent cross-contamination, the mother and child libraries were prepared one month apart and sequenced in separate runs. For each donor, somewhere between roughly 500,000 and 2,300,000 distinct TCR beta clonotypes were identified. Naive TCR beta clonotypes were estimated from low-frequency clonotypes matched to each donor's FACS-determined naive share, without sorting.

Material for sequencing was blood. This receptor was obtained from a boy younger than 18 in good health. The chain uses TRBV25-1 and TRBJ2-7; the D segment cannot be called with confidence. The DNA sequence reads TGTGCCGGACCCCCCTACGAGCAGTACTTC. This codes for CAGPPYEQYF.